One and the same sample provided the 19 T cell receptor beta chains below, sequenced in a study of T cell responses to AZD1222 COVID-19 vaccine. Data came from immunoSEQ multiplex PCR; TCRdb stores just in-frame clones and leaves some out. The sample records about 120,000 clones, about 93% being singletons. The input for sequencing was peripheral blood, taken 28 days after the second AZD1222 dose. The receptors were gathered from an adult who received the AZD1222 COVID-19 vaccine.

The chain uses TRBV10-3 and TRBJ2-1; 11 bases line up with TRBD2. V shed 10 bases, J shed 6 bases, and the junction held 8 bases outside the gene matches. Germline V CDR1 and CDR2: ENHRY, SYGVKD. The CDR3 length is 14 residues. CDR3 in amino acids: CATAGTSGFNEQFF. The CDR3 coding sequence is TGTGCCACCGCCGGGACTAGCGGTTTCAATGAGCAGTTCTTC.

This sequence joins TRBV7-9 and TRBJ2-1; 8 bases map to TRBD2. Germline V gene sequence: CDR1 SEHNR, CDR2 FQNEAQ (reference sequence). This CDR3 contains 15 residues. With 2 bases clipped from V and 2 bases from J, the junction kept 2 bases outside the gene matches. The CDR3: CASSLQAGAYNEQFF. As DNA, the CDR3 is TGTGCCAGCAGCTTACAAGCGGGAGCCTACAATGAGCAGTTCTTC.

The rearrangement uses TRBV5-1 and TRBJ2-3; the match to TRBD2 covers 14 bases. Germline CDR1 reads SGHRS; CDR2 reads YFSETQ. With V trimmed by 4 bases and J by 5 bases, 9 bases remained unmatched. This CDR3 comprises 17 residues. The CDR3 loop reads CASSIGTSGSRVDTQYF. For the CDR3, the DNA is TGCGCCAGCAGCATCGGGACTAGCGGGAGTAGGGTAGATACGCAGTATTTT.

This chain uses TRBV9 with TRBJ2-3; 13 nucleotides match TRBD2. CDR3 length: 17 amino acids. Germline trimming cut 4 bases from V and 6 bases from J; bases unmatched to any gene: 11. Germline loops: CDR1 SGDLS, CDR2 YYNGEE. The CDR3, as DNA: TGTGCCAGCAGCTACTATACCGGGACTAGCGGGACTGATACGCAGTATTTT. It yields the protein CASSYYTGTSGTDTQYF.

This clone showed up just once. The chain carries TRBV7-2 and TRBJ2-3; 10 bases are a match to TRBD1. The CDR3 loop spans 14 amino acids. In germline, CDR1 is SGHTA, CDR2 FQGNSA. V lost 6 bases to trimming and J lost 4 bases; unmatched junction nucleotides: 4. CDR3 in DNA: TGTGCCAGCAGTCCCGGACAGGGGGCAGATACGCAGTATTTT. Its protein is CASSPGQGADTQYF.

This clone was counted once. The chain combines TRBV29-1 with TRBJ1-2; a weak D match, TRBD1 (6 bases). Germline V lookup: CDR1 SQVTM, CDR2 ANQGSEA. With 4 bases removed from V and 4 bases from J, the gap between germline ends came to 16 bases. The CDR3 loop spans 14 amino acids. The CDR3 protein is CSVGRRGDSYGYTF. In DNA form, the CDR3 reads TGCAGCGTTGGGCGCAGGGGCGATAGCTATGGCTACACCTTC.

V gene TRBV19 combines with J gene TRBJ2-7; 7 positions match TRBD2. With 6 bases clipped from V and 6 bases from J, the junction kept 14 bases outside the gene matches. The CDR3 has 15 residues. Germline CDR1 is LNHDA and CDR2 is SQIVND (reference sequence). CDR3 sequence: CASSLDWTRNFEQYF. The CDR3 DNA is TGTGCCAGTAGCCTTGACTGGACTAGAAATTTCGAGCAGTACTTC.

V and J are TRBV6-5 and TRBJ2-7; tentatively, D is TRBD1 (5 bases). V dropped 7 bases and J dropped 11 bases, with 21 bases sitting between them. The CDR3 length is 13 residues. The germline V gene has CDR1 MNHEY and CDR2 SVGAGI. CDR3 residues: CASTPPGQGIEYF. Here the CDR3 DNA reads TGTGCCAGCACCCCCCCTGGCCAGGGTATTGAGTACTTC.

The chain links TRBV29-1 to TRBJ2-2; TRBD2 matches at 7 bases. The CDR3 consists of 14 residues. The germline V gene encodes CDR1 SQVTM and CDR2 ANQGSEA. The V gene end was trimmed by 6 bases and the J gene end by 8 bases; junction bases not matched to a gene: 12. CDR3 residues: CSVRTSGLSGELFF. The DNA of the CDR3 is TGCAGCGTACGGACTAGTGGTCTTTCGGGGGAGCTGTTTTTT.

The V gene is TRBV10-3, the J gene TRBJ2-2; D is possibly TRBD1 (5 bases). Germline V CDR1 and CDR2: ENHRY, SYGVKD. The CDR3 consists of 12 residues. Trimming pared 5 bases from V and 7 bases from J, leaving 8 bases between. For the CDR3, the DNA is TGTGCCATCAGTCAGGGCAACGGGGAGCTGTTTTTT. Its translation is CAISQGNGELFF.

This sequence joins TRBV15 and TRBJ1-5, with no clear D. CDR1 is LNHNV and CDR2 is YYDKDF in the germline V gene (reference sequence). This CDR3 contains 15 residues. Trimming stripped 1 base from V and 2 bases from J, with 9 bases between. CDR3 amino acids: CATSRGTPGNQPQHF. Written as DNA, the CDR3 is TGTGCCACCAGCAGAGGCACGCCTGGCAATCAGCCCCAGCATTTT.

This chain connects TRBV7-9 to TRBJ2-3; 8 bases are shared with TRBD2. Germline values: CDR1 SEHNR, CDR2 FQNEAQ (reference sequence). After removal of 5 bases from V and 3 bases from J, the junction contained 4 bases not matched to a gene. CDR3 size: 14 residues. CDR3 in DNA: TGTGCCAGCAGCCCCCAGCGGGGGACAGATACGCAGTATTTT. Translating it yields CASSPQRGTDTQYF.

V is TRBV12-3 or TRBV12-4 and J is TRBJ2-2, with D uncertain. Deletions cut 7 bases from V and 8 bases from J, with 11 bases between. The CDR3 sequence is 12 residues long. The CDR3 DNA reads TGTGCCAGCACCATCGTCTATGGGGAGCTGTTTTTT. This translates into CASTIVYGELFF.

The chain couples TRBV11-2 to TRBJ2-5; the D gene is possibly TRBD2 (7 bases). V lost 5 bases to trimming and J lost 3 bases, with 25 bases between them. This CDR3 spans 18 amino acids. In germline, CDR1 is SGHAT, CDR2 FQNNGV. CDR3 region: CASSARGMRGTFKETQYF. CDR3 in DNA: TGTGCCAGCAGCGCAAGGGGGATGCGGGGGACGTTCAAAGAGACCCAGTACTTC.

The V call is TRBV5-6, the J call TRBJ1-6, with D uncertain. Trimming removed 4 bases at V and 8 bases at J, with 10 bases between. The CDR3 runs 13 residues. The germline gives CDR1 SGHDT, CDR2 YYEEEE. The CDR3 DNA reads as TGTGCCAGCAGCGGTTATCGAGATTCACCCCTCCACTTT. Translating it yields CASSGYRDSPLHF.

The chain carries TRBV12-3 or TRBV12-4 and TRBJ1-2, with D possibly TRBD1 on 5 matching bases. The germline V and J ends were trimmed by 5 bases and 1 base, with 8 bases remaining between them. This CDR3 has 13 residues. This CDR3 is CASSPDSNYGYTF. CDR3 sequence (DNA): TGTGCCAGCAGTCCCGACAGTAACTATGGCTACACCTTC.

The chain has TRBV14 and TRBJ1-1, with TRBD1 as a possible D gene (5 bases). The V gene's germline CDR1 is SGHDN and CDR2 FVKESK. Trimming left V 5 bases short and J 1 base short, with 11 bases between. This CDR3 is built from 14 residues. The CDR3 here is CASSEGLPNTEAFF. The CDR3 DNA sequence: TGTGCCAGCAGCGAGGGACTCCCGAACACTGAAGCTTTCTTT.

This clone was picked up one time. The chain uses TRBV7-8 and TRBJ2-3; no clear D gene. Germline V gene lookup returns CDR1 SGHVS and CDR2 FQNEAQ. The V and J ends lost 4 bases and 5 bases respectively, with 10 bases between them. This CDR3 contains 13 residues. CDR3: CASSSLTLDTQYF. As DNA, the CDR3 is TGTGCCAGCAGCTCCCTAACTTTAGATACGCAGTATTTT.

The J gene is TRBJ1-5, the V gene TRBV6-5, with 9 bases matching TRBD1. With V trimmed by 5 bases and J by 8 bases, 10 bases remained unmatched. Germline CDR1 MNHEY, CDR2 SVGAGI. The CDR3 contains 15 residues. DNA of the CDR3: TGTGCCAGCAGTCCCGGGACAGGGATCGGGGAGCCCCAGCATTTT. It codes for CASSPGTGIGEPQHF.